This is a list of T cell receptor beta chains from one sample in a study of cytomegalovirus exposure and HLA in healthy donors. The table came from immunoSEQ multiplex PCR; TCRdb's copy has only in-frame clones and leaves some out. This table holds some 49,000 clones, around 94% found once. The sequenced sample consisted of PBMCs. These receptor sequences come from a woman aged 18 to 35 in good health and CMV-seropositive. The CDR3 runs from the conserved cysteine through the conserved F or W. A D gene is named only where the DNA matches it firmly. Size tells how often a clone was seen (once, few, many) or the class of an expanded clone, and some rows leave it out.

DNA	CDR3	V	J	length	D	size
TGCGCCAGCAGCCACAACCTACAGGGTACCTATGGCTACACCTTC	CASSHNLQGTYGYTF	TRBV4-3	TRBJ1-2	15	NA	NA
TGTGCCAGCAGCTTAGCGGGGACAGGGGCGAGCAATCAGCCCCAGCATTTT	CASSLAGTGASNQPQHF	TRBV11-2	TRBJ1-5	17	TRBD1	NA
TGCGCCAGCAGCTTGGACGGTGCAACTAATGAAAAACTGTTTTTT	CASSLDGATNEKLFF	TRBV5-1	TRBJ1-4	15	NA	NA
TGTGCCAGCAGCGTGACTAGCGGGAGGGTGGCAGATACGCAGTATTTT	CASSVTSGRVADTQYF	TRBV7-6	TRBJ2-3	16	TRBD2	NA
TGTGCCAGCAGCGTAGGGACCGGAGGAGGGGAGACCCAGTACTTC	CASSVGTGGGETQYF	TRBV9	TRBJ2-5	15	NA	NA
TGTGCCAGCAGTTTCCTTGGTCCCGCTAGAGAGACCCAGTACTTC	CASSFLGPARETQYF	TRBV28	TRBJ2-5	15	NA	NA
TGCAGCGTTGATGGCGGGAACTACAATGAGCAGTTCTTC	CSVDGGNYNEQFF	TRBV29-1	TRBJ2-1	13	NA	NA
TGTGCCAGTAGTATAGAAAGCGGAGTCACCTACGAGCAGTACTTC	CASSIESGVTYEQYF	TRBV19	TRBJ2-7	15	NA	once
TGTGCCAGCAGCCCCACTAGCGACACCGGGGAGCTGTTTTTT	CASSPTSDTGELFF	TRBV7-3	TRBJ2-2	14	TRBD2	once
TGTGCCAGCAGTGGCGCCAGGGTCGCCGGCTACACCTTC	CASSGARVAGYTF	TRBV6-5	TRBJ1-2	13	NA	NA
TGTGCCAGTAGCCCCCTGCGCTTGACAGATACGCAGTATTTT	CASSPLRLTDTQYF	TRBV19	TRBJ2-3	14	NA	NA
TGTGCCATCAGTGGTCAGGGTAGGGACGAGCAGTACTTC	CAISGQGRDEQYF	TRBV10-3	TRBJ2-7	13	NA	NA
TGCAGTGCTGGGACTGCTGACTACACCTTC	CSAGTADYTF	TRBV20-1	TRBJ1-2	10	NA	NA
TGCGCCAGCAGCCAAGATCGACAGAGTGAGCAGTTCTTC	CASSQDRQSEQFF	TRBV4-3	TRBJ2-1	13	NA	NA
TGTGCCAGTAGTATCCAGGTAACCGGGACATCTAGCAATCAGCCCCAGCATTTT	CASSIQVTGTSSNQPQHF	TRBV19	TRBJ1-5	18	NA	NA
TGTGCCAGCAGTTTGCCCGGGACAGGTAACACTGAAGCTTTCTTT	CASSLPGTGNTEAFF	TRBV28	TRBJ1-1	15	TRBD1	NA
TGTGCCAGCAGTGTAACCTTTCAGGGAAGCGAGCAGTACTTC	CASSVTFQGSEQYF	TRBV6-1	TRBJ2-7	14	NA	NA
TGTGCCAGCAGCACAAGTTCTAGCGGAGTGGGCACAGATACGCAGTATTTT	CASSTSSSGVGTDTQYF	TRBV27	TRBJ2-3	17	TRBD2	NA
TGTGCCAGCAGCGTAGGACTAGCGGGTGCCTACGAGCAGTACTTC	CASSVGLAGAYEQYF	TRBV9	TRBJ2-7	15	TRBD2	few
TGTGCCTGGAGTTTGTTCAAAGGACTGGTGGAGTATGAAGCTTTCTTT	CAWSLFKGLVEYEAFF	TRBV30	TRBJ1-1	16	NA	NA
TGTGCCAGCAGTGAACACGGAGGGAGGGCCCTTGAGACCCAGTACTTC	CASSEHGGRALETQYF	TRBV25-1	TRBJ2-5	16	TRBD2	NA
TGTGCCAGTAGTGCCATCCCGGGGTCCGAGCAGTACTTC	CASSAIPGSEQYF	TRBV19	TRBJ2-7	13	NA	NA
TGTGCCAGCAGCGGCACAGTTGTCTCTGGAAACACCATATATTTT	CASSGTVVSGNTIYF	TRBV7-6	TRBJ1-3	15	NA	once
TGTGCCAGCAGCCCTAGCGTTGGATGGGAGACCCAGTACTTC	CASSPSVGWETQYF	TRBV2	TRBJ2-5	14	NA	NA
TGTGCCAGCCAAAGGGAGATTTCGTACGAGCAGTACTTC	CASQREISYEQYF	TRBV2	TRBJ2-7	13	NA	NA
TGCGCCAGCAGTGAGTCCGGGGTGTGGCCGCAGTATTTT	CASSESGVWPQYF	TRBV10-1	TRBJ2-3	13	NA	NA
TGCAGCGTTCCTTTGCAGGGGCAGAGGTATGGCTACACCTTC	CSVPLQGQRYGYTF	TRBV29-1	TRBJ1-2	14	NA	NA
TGCGCCAGCAGCCCAGACGTAACCAGGGGGCTCACTGAAGCTTTCTTT	CASSPDVTRGLTEAFF	TRBV4-1	TRBJ1-1	16	TRBD1	once
TGTGCCAGCAGGAATCAGGGGGTGGGAGTTCAGCCCCAGCATTTT	CASRNQGVGVQPQHF	TRBV28	TRBJ1-5	15	TRBD1	NA
TGCGCCAGCAGCCAAGCCAGACAGGTTAATTCACCCCTCCACTTT	CASSQARQVNSPLHF	TRBV4-3	TRBJ1-6	15	NA	NA
TGTGCCAGTAGACGCGGGACAGGCGGCGAGCAGTACTTC	CASRRGTGGEQYF	TRBV19	TRBJ2-7	13	TRBD1	NA
TGTGCCAGCAGTTACCGGGACAGGGGGCCGAACACTGAAGCTTTCTTT	CASSYRDRGPNTEAFF	TRBV6-5	TRBJ1-1	16	TRBD1	NA
TGCGCCAGCAGCCACGGACAGGGAAGCAATGAGCAGTTCTTC	CASSHGQGSNEQFF	TRBV5-1	TRBJ2-1	14	TRBD1	once
TGTGCCAGCAGCTGGACAGCCTACAATGAGCAGTTCTTC	CASSWTAYNEQFF	TRBV7-3	TRBJ2-1	13	NA	NA
TGTGCCAGTAGTCTAACGACTAGCGGAAGGAACTGGTACAATGAGCAGTTCTTC	CASSLTTSGRNWYNEQFF	TRBV19	TRBJ2-1	18	TRBD2	NA
TGCGCCAGCAGCTCCACGCTAGCGGGAGGGAACACCGGGGAGCTGTTTTTT	CASSSTLAGGNTGELFF	TRBV5-1	TRBJ2-2	17	TRBD2	NA
TGTGCCAGTAGTATACAGGGCACAGATACGCAGTATTTT	CASSIQGTDTQYF	TRBV19	TRBJ2-3	13	NA	once
TGTGCCAGCAGTGAAACTACCAAAGTTAACTATGGCTACACCTTC	CASSETTKVNYGYTF	TRBV2	TRBJ1-2	15	NA	NA
TGTGCCAGCAGCCCGAACCGGGTCAACACAGATACGCAGTATTTT	CASSPNRVNTDTQYF	TRBV7-8	TRBJ2-3	15	NA	NA
TGTGCCAGCAGCCCGAGGGTGAACACTGAAGCTTTCTTT	CASSPRVNTEAFF	TRBV11-2	TRBJ1-1	13	NA	NA
TGTGCCAGCAGCTTGGTTTCGGGGGTCTCCCCCGGGGAGCTGTTTTTT	CASSLVSGVSPGELFF	TRBV5-4	TRBJ2-2	16	NA	NA
TGTGCCAGCAGCGTAGGAAATATTGGAGGGGAGACCCAGTACTTC	CASSVGNIGGETQYF	TRBV9	TRBJ2-5	15	NA	NA
TGTGCCAGCAGTGAAGGATTAGGGTACAGGGACTACGAGCAGTACTTC	CASSEGLGYRDYEQYF	TRBV2	TRBJ2-7	16	NA	NA
TGCGCCAGCAGCCAAGAGAATACCGGGACTAGCGGGACGTTGGAGACCCAGTACTTC	CASSQENTGTSGTLETQYF	TRBV4-1	TRBJ2-5	19	TRBD2	medium-sized
TGTGCCAGCAGCTCACAGGGTTCGAACACTGAAGCTTTCTTT	CASSSQGSNTEAFF	TRBV11-3	TRBJ1-1	14	NA	NA
TGTGCCAGCAGCCTGGAACGGGGATTTGGAAACACCATATATTTT	CASSLERGFGNTIYF	TRBV5-6	TRBJ1-3	15	NA	NA
TGTGCCAGCAGTCTCGGACAGGGGGCGCCTGGGGCCAACGTCCTGACTTTC	CASSLGQGAPGANVLTF	TRBV28	TRBJ2-6	17	TRBD1	NA
TGTGCCAGCAGCGGGACTAGCGGGAGGGACTACAATGAGCAGTTCTTC	CASSGTSGRDYNEQFF	TRBV9	TRBJ2-1	16	TRBD2	NA